The 7 T cell receptor beta chains presented below share a single source sample, sequenced in a study of early T cells in non-severe SARS-CoV-2 infection. One entry per CDR3 protein, called by TCRdb with MiXCR from the 5' RACE reads. The data contain 70,000 or so distinct CDR3 sequences, about 9.4% of them singletons. Sequencing used whole blood, obtained at baseline. Receptors were obtained from an adult who was a healthcare worker with PCR-confirmed SARS-CoV-2 infection or an uninfected control (not recorded which).

This chain links TRBV23-1 with TRBJ2-3; a weak D match, TRBD2 (5 bases). TRBV23-1 falls under the ORF class, with uncertain function. V was trimmed by 4 bases and J by 15 bases, leaving 14 bases between them. This CDR3 has 11 residues. This CDR3 is CASSRDHRGYF. The CDR3 nucleotides are TGCGCCAGCAGTCGCGACCACCGGGGATATTTT.

This clonotype has a handful of counts. V is TRBV5-6 and J is TRBJ2-7, with TRBD1 identical over 7 bases. The CDR3 sequence is 14 residues long. Per germline, CDR1 SGHDT and CDR2 YYEEEE. J lost 7 bases, V lost 5 bases, and 12 bases had no gene match. The CDR3 here is CASRQGPALEEQYF. In DNA, the CDR3 is TGTGCCAGCAGACAGGGGCCCGCATTAGAAGAGCAGTACTTC.

The chain links TRBV20-1 to TRBJ2-7, with D possibly matching TRBD1 (6 bases). Trimming took off 3 bases at V and 2 bases at J, with 8 bases between the two ends. Germline V gives CDR1 DFQATT, CDR2 SNEGSKA (reference sequence). This CDR3 region has 12 residues. For the CDR3, the DNA is TGCAGTGCTAGGGCAGGGGCCTACGAGCAGTACTTC. It encodes CSARAGAYEQYF.

The rearrangement uses TRBV18 and TRBJ1-1, with D unresolved. From germline, CDR1 is KGHSH and CDR2 LQKENI. V lost 0 bases, J lost 1 base, and 9 bases lay in between. This CDR3 has 15 residues. The CDR3 sequence: CASSPPPLGNTEAFF. In DNA form, the CDR3 reads TGTGCCAGCTCACCACCGCCCCTGGGGAACACTGAAGCTTTCTTT.

This clonotype was seen a handful of times. The chain couples TRBV6-6 to TRBJ1-4, with D hard to call. V lost 2 bases and J lost 8, with 15 bases in between. The CDR3 is 15 amino acids. CDR1 is MNHNY, CDR2 SVGAGI, per germline (reference sequence). CDR3 region: CASSYGPVTGEKLFF. The DNA for the CDR3 is TGTGCCAGCAGTTACGGGCCAGTAACGGGGGAAAAACTGTTTTTT.

Points on this clonotype: Given the absence of the conserved phenylalanine or tryptophan at the CDR3 end, a read error is likely. This sequence joins TRBV27 and TRBJ2-3; D may be TRBD1 (5 bases). The germline V gene has CDR1 MNHEY and CDR2 SMNVEV (reference sequence). V lost 3 bases and J lost 5, with 12 bases in between. This CDR3 contains 14 residues. The CDR3 spells CASSFKGARDTQYI. The CDR3 DNA is TGTGCCAGCAGTTTCAAAGGGGCGAGAGATACGCAGTATATT.

The chain couples TRBV3-1 to TRBJ2-1; D not certain. The V gene lost 0 bases and the J gene lost 0 bases, with 9 bases spanning the gap. The CDR3 runs to 16 residues. Germline CDR1 reads LGHDT; CDR2 reads YNNKEL (reference sequence). CDR3 sequence: CASSQDVASSYNEQFF. CDR3 coding DNA: TGTGCCAGCAGCCAAGATGTCGCAAGCTCCTACAATGAGCAGTTCTTC.